Each of the 15 T cell receptor beta chains below was sequenced from the same sample in a study of Graves' ophthalmopathy and Graves' hyperthyroidism (dated by TCRdb to the late 2010s). The reads were generated on an Illumina HiSeq 2000. TCR beta CDR3 regions were amplified from RNA transcripts for repertoire sequencing. A first-round RT-PCR used HTBI primers with the Qiagen OneStep RT-PCR kit, followed by a second-round multiplex PCR, size selection and purification. TCRdb took the public reads, trimmed them with fastp at Q25, ran MiXCR for clone calling and kept in-frame beta chains. Records with the same CDR3 protein are collapsed into one entry carrying the most frequent genes and DNA. The table for this sample lists over a million distinct CDR3 sequences; around a third of them were counted only once. Of the sample, 11% is held by the ten largest clones. Material: peripheral blood or thyroid tissue (not recorded which). The receptors stem from an adult man with Graves' hyperthyroidism.

The chain links TRBV6-5 to TRBJ1-4; TRBD1 might be the D (5 bases). CDR3 length equals 17 residues. Germline V lookup: CDR1 MNHEY, CDR2 SVGAGI. Trimming left V 0 bases short and J 6 bases short, with 17 bases between. The CDR3: CASSYSMRGTTYEKLFF. The CDR3 DNA sequence: TGTGCCAGCAGTTACTCGATGCGGGGGACTACTTATGAAAAACTGTTTTTT.

This clonotype has only a few counts. This sequence joins TRBV6-5 and TRBJ1-6; D is unclear. The CDR3 covers 15 residues. Germline CDR1 and CDR2: MNHEY and SVGAGI. Trimming shortened V by 7 bases and J by 6 bases, and 16 bases separated the two germline ends. CDR3 DNA sequence: TGTGCCAGCAACTCGCACGCACAGTTTAATTCACCCCTCCACTTT. Protein: CASNSHAQFNSPLHF.

This clonotype appeared many times. The rearrangement joins TRBV9 to TRBJ2-7, with 10 bases lining up with TRBD1. Trimming at V came to 4 bases and at J to 3 bases, leaving 4 bases not matched to a gene. The germline gives CDR1 SGDLS, CDR2 YYNGEE. CDR3 length: 14 amino acids. The CDR3 spells CASSPWDRGYEQYF. CDR3 in DNA: TGTGCCAGCAGCCCCTGGGACAGGGGCTACGAGCAGTACTTC.

As to this clonotype: This may arise from a read error, as a much more abundant clone is one base away. The conserved closing phenylalanine or tryptophan is absent in this CDR3, likely reflecting a read error. V and J are TRBV7-2 and TRBJ2-7; tentative D call: TRBD2 (6 bases). V lost 5 bases and J 3 bases, leaving 11 bases between the germline ends. The CDR3 runs to 13 residues. Germline CDR1 is SGHTA and CDR2 is FQGNSA. Here the CDR3 reads CASSPGVNYEQYL. DNA of the CDR3: TGTGCCAGCAGCCCGGGGGTAAACTACGAGCAGTACCTC.

This clonotype appeared many times. The chain links TRBV6-5 to TRBJ1-1; 9 nucleotides align to TRBD1. Germline values: CDR1 MNHEY, CDR2 SVGAGI. J lost 6 bases, V lost 6 bases, and 11 bases had no gene match. The CDR3 length is 15 residues. The CDR3: CASRDPGQGVAEAFF. The CDR3 DNA follows: TGTGCCAGCAGGGACCCGGGACAGGGTGTCGCTGAAGCTTTCTTT.

This clonotype was seen many times. The J gene is TRBJ2-7, the V gene TRBV2; a weak D match, TRBD2 (6 bases). Trimming took 6 bases from V and 2 from J, leaving 17 bases between them. The CDR3 is 15 residues long. CDR1 is SNHLY and CDR2 is FYNNEI in the germline V gene. The CDR3 region is CASRFGDLLTYEQYF. CDR3 sequence (DNA): TGTGCCAGCAGGTTTGGGGACTTACTAACCTACGAGCAGTACTTC.

The sample holds a few counts of this clonotype. This rearrangement joins TRBV7-9 to TRBJ1-1, with 7 positions matching TRBD1. Per germline, CDR1 SEHNR and CDR2 FQNEAQ (reference sequence). V dropped 2 bases and J dropped 5; count of bases not matched to a gene: 14. The length of the CDR3 is 17 residues. The CDR3 coding sequence is TGTGCCAGCAGCTTACAGGGGGGCCTGGTTTATATGACTGAAGCTTTCTTT. Its translation is CASSLQGGLVYMTEAFF.

This chain joins TRBV7-8 and TRBJ2-7; 11 positions match TRBD2. The J call may be faulty, since TRBJ2-5 better matches the DNA end. The CDR3 totals 15 residues. Germline CDR1 SGHVS, CDR2 FQNEAQ. The CDR3 DNA reads as TGTGCCAGCACGAGACTAGCGGGGTCAGAGGGGACCCAGTACTTC. Its translation is CASTRLAGSEGTQYF.

The chain uses TRBV15 and TRBJ2-5; D gene unclear. Germline lookup yields CDR1 LNHNV and CDR2 YYDKDF (reference sequence). Trimming removed 0 bases at V and 9 bases at J, with 11 bases between. This CDR3 is 13 amino acids long. The CDR3 DNA reads TGTGCCACCAGCAGAGATATGGATCAGCCCCAGTACTTC. This encodes CATSRDMDQPQYF.

This clonotype has a count of ten or more. V usage is TRBV28 and J usage is TRBJ1-5; no reliable D call. In germline, CDR1 is MDHEN, CDR2 SYDVKM. CDR3 length: 13 amino acids. Trimming cost V 6 bases and J 1 base, with 7 bases left between them. This CDR3 reads CASRVDSNQPQHF. In DNA, the CDR3 is TGTGCCAGCAGGGTGGACAGCAATCAGCCCCAGCATTTT.

This clonotype was seen ten or more times. This chain links TRBV7-7 with TRBJ2-5; 9 nucleotides agree with TRBD2. CDR1 and CDR2 from the germline V gene are SSHAT and FNYEAQ (reference sequence). This CDR3 is 19 amino acids long. The V segment lost 5 bases and the J segment 1 base; nucleotides outside the gene matches: 17. The CDR3 region is CASSQEGRRSGSVQETQYF. The CDR3 DNA reads TGTGCCAGCAGCCAAGAGGGGCGGCGTAGCGGGAGTGTCCAAGAGACCCAGTACTTC. Based on the CDR3 plus reference TRBV7-7 and TRBJ2-5, the full variable domain is GAGVSQSPRYKVTKRGQDVTLRCDPISSHATLYWYQQALGQGPEFLTYFNYEAQPDKSGLPSDRFSAERPEGSISTLTIQRTEQRDSAMYRCASSQEGRRSGSVQETQYFGPGTRLLVL.

The chain joins TRBV10-3 to TRBJ2-6, with D possibly being TRBD1 or TRBD2 (5 bases each). The CDR3 spans 11 residues. Trimming stripped 2 bases from V and 18 bases from J, with 11 bases between. Germline V gene sequence: CDR1 ENHRY, CDR2 SYGVKD. The CDR3 DNA sequence: TGTGCCATCAGTGAGCAATTGGGACGGACTTTC. It codes for CAISEQLGRTF.

This clonotype was counted at least ten times. The chain joins TRBV7-9 to TRBJ2-7; 10 bases match TRBD2. From germline, CDR1 is SEHNR and CDR2 FQNEAQ (reference sequence). This CDR3 has 17 residues. After removal of 5 bases from V and 2 bases from J, the junction contained 12 bases not matched to a gene. CDR3 in amino acids: CASSPGVAGGQPYEQYF. The CDR3, as DNA: TGTGCCAGCAGCCCAGGGGTAGCGGGAGGCCAGCCCTACGAGCAGTACTTC.

The sample holds a few counts of this clonotype. V usage is TRBV5-5 and J usage is TRBJ1-1; 9 positions agree with TRBD1. Germline trimming cut 2 bases from V and 7 bases from J; bases unmatched to any gene: 6. Germline CDR1 and CDR2: SGHKS and YYEKEE (reference sequence). CDR3 length: 14 residues. In nucleotides, the CDR3 is TGTGCCAGCAGCTTCCCCGGGACAGGGCGTGAAGCTTTCTTT. Amino acids: CASSFPGTGREAFF.

This clonotype was counted between two and nine times. This chain links TRBV6-5 with TRBJ1-2, with 7 bases that match TRBD1. V gave up 5 bases and J gave up 4 bases; unmatched junction bases: 7. There are 14 residues in the CDR3. Germline loops: CDR1 MNHEY, CDR2 SVGAGI. The CDR3 DNA follows: TGTGCCAGCAGTGAAGCCACAGGGGCCTATGGCTACACCTTC. Its translation is CASSEATGAYGYTF.